These T cell receptor beta chains were read from a single sample in a study of shared clonotypes between healthy human individuals. TCRdb's table, derived via immunoSEQ multiplex PCR, lists solely in-frame clones and lacks some. The table has some 490,000 clones, about 85% seen once; the top ten hold roughly 13%. What was sequenced was PBMCs. These receptors came from a woman between 40 and 55 years old in good health. Some clones in this sample may be carry-over from other donors' samples. CDR3s leave out the opening cysteine and the closing phenylalanine or tryptophan. Each record gives: clone size, CDR3 length, J gene, V gene, CDR3 protein. Expanded clones are given a class, and other clones once, few, many or no size at all.

NA,17,TRBJ2-6,TRBV9,ASSQVGLWGASGANVLT
once,14,TRBJ2-7,TRBV27,ASSLRRGQEVSEQY
NA,13,TRBJ2-3,TRBV15,ATSPLGQGGDTQY
NA,9,TRBJ2-7,TRBV27,ASKGRYEQY
NA,13,TRBJ1-1,TRBV14,ASSLWTGRNTEAF
NA,15,TRBJ2-1,TRBV5-1,ASSLGYTGKMDNEQF
NA,13,TRBJ2-5,TRBV29-1,SGGTSGAVGETQY
NA,13,TRBJ1-5,TRBV19,ASSMGQGGNQPQH
few,12,TRBJ1-2,TRBV7-2,ASSSNTANYGYT
NA,11,TRBJ2-3,TRBV11-2,ASSLEPGSDQY
NA,14,TRBJ2-3,TRBV7-3,ASSLNGREGADTQY
NA,10,TRBJ1-2,TRBV18,ASSQTDLGYT
NA,12,TRBJ2-3,TRBV5-1,ASRQGAIEDTQY
NA,14,TRBJ1-5,TRBV28,ASSFGTSGSNQPQH
NA,16,TRBJ2-2,TRBV4-1,ASSQGGLAGVGTGELF
NA,15,TRBJ2-2,TRBV11-2,ASSSDLGALDTGELF
NA,17,TRBJ2-2,TRBV28,ASSLFTWASGSNTGELF